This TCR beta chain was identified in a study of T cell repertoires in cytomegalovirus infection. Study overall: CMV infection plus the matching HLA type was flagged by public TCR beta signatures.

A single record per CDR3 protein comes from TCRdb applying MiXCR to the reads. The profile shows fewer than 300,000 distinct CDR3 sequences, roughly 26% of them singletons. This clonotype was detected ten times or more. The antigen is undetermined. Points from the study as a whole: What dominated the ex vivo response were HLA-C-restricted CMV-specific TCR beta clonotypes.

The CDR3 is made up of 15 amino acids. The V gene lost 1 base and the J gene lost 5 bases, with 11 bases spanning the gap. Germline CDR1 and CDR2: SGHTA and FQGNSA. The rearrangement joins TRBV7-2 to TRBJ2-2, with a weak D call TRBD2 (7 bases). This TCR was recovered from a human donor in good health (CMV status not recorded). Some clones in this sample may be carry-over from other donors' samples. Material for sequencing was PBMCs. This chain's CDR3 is CASSLGGGATGELFF. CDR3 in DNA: TGTGCCAGCAGCTTAGGAGGGGGGGCAACCGGGGAGCTGTTTTTT.